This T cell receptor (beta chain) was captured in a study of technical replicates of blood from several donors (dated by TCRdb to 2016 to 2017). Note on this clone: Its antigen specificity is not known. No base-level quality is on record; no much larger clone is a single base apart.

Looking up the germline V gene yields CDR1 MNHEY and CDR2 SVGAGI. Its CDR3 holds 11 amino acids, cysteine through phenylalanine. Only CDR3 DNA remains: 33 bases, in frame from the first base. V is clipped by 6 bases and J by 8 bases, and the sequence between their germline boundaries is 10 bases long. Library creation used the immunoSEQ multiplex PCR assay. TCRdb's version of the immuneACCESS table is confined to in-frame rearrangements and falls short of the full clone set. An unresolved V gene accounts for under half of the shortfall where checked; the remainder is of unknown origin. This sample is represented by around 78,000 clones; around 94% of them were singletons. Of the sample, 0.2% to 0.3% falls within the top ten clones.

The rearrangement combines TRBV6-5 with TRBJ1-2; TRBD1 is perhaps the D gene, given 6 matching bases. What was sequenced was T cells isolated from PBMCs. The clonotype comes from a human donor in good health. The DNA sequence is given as TGTGCCAGCAGGGACAGTGGGGGCTACACCTTC. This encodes CASRDSGGYTF.